Sequencing of this T cell receptor beta chain was carried out in a study of spatial heterogeneity in lung cancer. TCRdb fed the 5' RACE reads into MiXCR, producing one record per CDR3 protein. The data contain approximately 92,000 distinct CDR3 sequences, approximately 12% of them seen just once; the ten biggest clones take up approximately 39%. Germline CDR1 is MGHRA and CDR2 is YSYEKL. The germline V and J ends were trimmed by 0 bases and 7 bases, with 10 bases remaining between them. The CDR3 runs to 15 residues. Time point given: sample taken at primary tumor resection. The donors, fewer than 90 patients with untreated early-stage non-small cell lung cancer, provided the samples.

This chain links TRBV4-1 with TRBJ1-6; D unresolved. The sequencing used PBMCs, collected at surgery. The TCR comes from a male donor with early-stage non-small cell lung cancer. In DNA, the CDR3 is TGCGCCAGCAGCCAAGATCTACTACCGAATTCACCCCTCCACTTT. As protein: CASSQDLLPNSPLHF.